Listed here are 21 T cell receptor beta chains from one sample, sequenced in a study of T cell repertoires in cytomegalovirus infection. These receptors lack a known antigen. Using its own MiXCR run on the reads, TCRdb lists one record per CDR3 protein. The sample records 450,000 to 550,000 distinct CDR3 sequences, under 55% being singletons. Sequencing was performed on cultured PBMCs, taken from culture after CMV antigen stimulation. The receptors were sampled from a human donor in good health (CMV status not recorded). Some clones in this sample may be carry-over from other donors' samples.

This clonotype was counted between two and nine times. The V gene is TRBV6-1, the J gene TRBJ1-2, with a weak D call TRBD1 (5 bases). V was shortened by 5 bases and J by 5 bases, with 15 bases between the two germline ends. Germline assignment: CDR1 MNHNS and CDR2 SASEGT. This CDR3 has 14 amino acids. This CDR3 is CASSYQGSVYGYTF. CDR3 in DNA: TGTGCCAGCAGTTACCAGGGCTCCGTTTATGGCTACACCTTC.

The V gene is TRBV24-1, the J gene TRBJ2-7, with 8 nucleotides matching TRBD1. V lost 5 bases and J lost 4; bases outside the gene matches: 15. The V gene's germline CDR1 is KGHDR and CDR2 SFDVKD. The length of the CDR3 is 17 residues. The CDR3 protein is CATSVEDRAKWRYEQYF. In nucleotides, the CDR3 is TGTGCCACCAGTGTCGAGGACAGGGCCAAGTGGAGGTACGAGCAGTACTTC.

This clonotype was seen more than once but under ten times. J is TRBJ2-7 and V is TRBV7-9, with D possibly being TRBD1 (5 bases). The CDR3 runs to 15 residues. Trimming shortened V by 1 base and J by 5 bases, and 15 bases separated the two germline ends. The germline V gene has CDR1 SEHNR and CDR2 FQNEAQ (reference sequence). CDR3 sequence: CASSLDQHRLHEQYF. The CDR3 DNA follows: TGTGCCAGCAGCTTAGATCAACACAGGCTCCACGAGCAGTACTTC. Based on the CDR3 plus reference TRBV7-9 and TRBJ2-7, the full variable domain is DTGVSQNPRHKITKRGQNVTFRCDPISEHNRLYWYRQTLGQGPEFLTYFQNEAQLEKSRLLSDRFSAERPKGSFSTLEIQRTEQGDSAMYLCASSLDQHRLHEQYFGPGTRLTVT.

This clonotype has a handful of counts. The J gene is TRBJ2-1, the V gene TRBV19; 9 bases map to TRBD1. The CDR3 runs 13 residues. The J segment lost 7 bases and the V segment lost 7 bases, leaving 5 bases of the junction unmatched. CDR1 is LNHDA, CDR2 SQIVND, per germline (reference sequence). CDR3 bases: TGTGCCAGTATTCGGACAGGGGAGAATGAGCAGTTCTTC. The encoded protein is CASIRTGENEQFF.

The chain employs TRBV5-1 and TRBJ2-7, with 14 bases identical to TRBD2. The CDR3 runs to 17 residues. The germline V gene encodes CDR1 SGHRS and CDR2 YFSETQ. The J segment lost 4 bases and the V segment lost 4 bases, leaving 10 bases of the junction unmatched. CDR3 sequence: CASSPGLAGDNGYEQYF. The DNA for the CDR3 is TGCGCCAGCAGCCCGGGACTAGCGGGAGATAATGGGTACGAGCAGTACTTC.

This chain joins TRBV12-3 or TRBV12-4 and TRBJ1-3; D ambiguous. CDR3 length: 14 residues. The V end was cut by 6 bases, the J end by 0 bases, with 9 bases between. DNA for the CDR3: TGTGCCAGCAGCCCCGACACCTCTGGAAACACCATATATTTT. This codes for CASSPDTSGNTIYF.

The CDR3 DNA reads as TGCGCCAGCAGCCAAGAGGCCGGCTCATATGGCTACACCTTC. Amino acids: CASSQEAGSYGYTF. The rearrangement joins TRBV4-1 to TRBJ1-2; the D is unclear. This CDR3 contains 14 residues. CDR1 is MGHRA, CDR2 YSYEKL, per germline. With 0 bases removed from V and 5 bases from J, the gap between germline ends came to 10 bases.

This sequence joins TRBV6-5 and TRBJ1-1, with no clear D. Trimming cost V 0 bases and J 5 bases, with 13 bases left between them. CDR3 size: 15 residues. The germline V gene has CDR1 MNHEY and CDR2 SVGAGI. For the CDR3, the DNA is TGTGCCAGCAGTTACTCGAAACACCTGGGGACTGAAGCTTTCTTT. Amino acids: CASSYSKHLGTEAFF.

In DNA, the CDR3 is TGCGCCAGCAGCTTGGCCGGACCCGCTTCGGCAGATACGCAGTATTTT. Translation: CASSLAGPASADTQYF. This sequence joins TRBV5-1 and TRBJ2-3; D unresolved. CDR1 SGHRS and CDR2 YFSETQ come from the germline V gene. V lost 0 bases and J lost 4, with 15 bases in between. This CDR3 has 16 amino acids.

There are a few counts of this clonotype. The chain couples TRBV7-9 to TRBJ2-5; a possible D gene is TRBD2 (6 bases). The CDR3 runs to 15 residues. V shed 9 bases and J shed 5 bases, with 22 bases lying between them. Germline CDR1 is SEHNR and CDR2 is FQNEAQ (reference sequence). CDR3 in amino acids: CARAPLDRERETQYF. The CDR3 DNA reads TGTGCCAGGGCGCCATTAGACCGGGAGCGGGAGACCCAGTACTTC.

This clonotype occurred a few times. The genes are TRBV7-9 and TRBJ1-6, with unresolved D. The V gene's germline CDR1 is SEHNR and CDR2 FQNEAQ (reference sequence). The CDR3 spans 14 residues. Trimming took 4 bases from V and 7 from J, leaving 11 bases between them. CDR3 protein: CASSWGELNSPLHF. CDR3 nucleotide sequence: TGTGCCAGCAGCTGGGGAGAGCTCAATTCACCCCTCCACTTT.

A few counts support this clonotype. The chain has TRBV11-2 and TRBJ2-7; D assignment may be TRBD1 or TRBD2 (5 bases each). Trimming took 6 bases from V and 0 from J, leaving 12 bases between them. The germline V gene has CDR1 SGHAT and CDR2 FQNNGV. This CDR3 contains 14 residues. The CDR3 protein is CASSWDGNSYEQYF. CDR3 nucleotide sequence: TGTGCCAGCAGTTGGGACGGCAACTCCTACGAGCAGTACTTC. The full variable domain, its missing parts supplied by reference TRBV11-2 and TRBJ2-7, is EAGVAQSPRYKIIEKRQSVAFWCNPISGHATLYWYQQILGQGPKLLIQFQNNGVVDDSQLPKDRFSAERLKGVDSTLKIQPAKLEDSAVYLCASSWDGNSYEQYFGPGTRLTVT.

This chain links TRBV20-1 with TRBJ2-7; the D gene is possibly TRBD2 (6 bases). This CDR3 contains 11 residues. Looked up from germline, CDR1 is DFQATT and CDR2 is SNEGSKA (reference sequence). V dropped 6 bases and J dropped 2 bases, with 8 bases sitting between them. The CDR3 loop reads CSAAGTYEQYF. CDR3 in DNA: TGCAGTGCCGCGGGGACCTACGAGCAGTACTTC.

The table lists this clonotype with a few counts. CDR3 sequence (DNA): TGTGCCAGCAGCTTCTCACAGGGCGGGAACACTGAAGCTTTCTTT. This gives the protein CASSFSQGGNTEAFF. The chain joins TRBV5-6 to TRBJ1-1; D possibly corresponds to TRBD1 (6 bases). The germline CDR1 and CDR2 sequences are SGHDT and YYEEEE. The CDR3 totals 15 residues. V was pared by 2 bases and J by 1 base, with 12 bases between.

The chain recombines TRBV20-1 with TRBJ2-5, with D maybe TRBD1 (5 bases). CDR1 is DFQATT and CDR2 is SNEGSKA in the germline V gene (reference sequence). The CDR3 is 13 amino acids. With 6 bases removed from V and 5 bases from J, the gap between germline ends came to 16 bases. In nucleotides, the CDR3 is TGCAGTGCCCACTGGGAAGGGGTGGAGACCCAGTACTTC. Its translation: CSAHWEGVETQYF.

The V call is TRBV6-5, the J call TRBJ1-1, with 8 nucleotides matching TRBD1. CDR3 size: 13 residues. Germline CDR1 and CDR2: MNHEY and SVGAGI. The V and J ends lost 6 bases and 8 bases, in that order; junction bases with no gene match: 8. The CDR3, as DNA: TGTGCCAGCAGCCTCGGACAGGGCCCAGAAGCTTTCTTT. Translated, it gives CASSLGQGPEAFF.

V is TRBV7-9 and J is TRBJ2-1; D may be TRBD2 (7 bases). Deletions cut 5 bases from V and 3 bases from J, with 14 bases between. CDR1 and CDR2 from the germline V gene are SEHNR and FQNEAQ (reference sequence). The CDR3 consists of 15 residues. The CDR3 DNA is TGTGCCAGCAGCCGGGGGGCCCATATCTACAATGAGCAGTTCTTC. Translating gives CASSRGAHIYNEQFF.

This clonotype appeared a few times. This chain connects TRBV28 to TRBJ2-1; 10 bases match TRBD1. CDR1 is MDHEN, CDR2 SYDVKM, per germline. The CDR3 runs 16 residues. V gave up 6 bases and J gave up 2 bases; unmatched junction bases: 7. CDR3 sequence (DNA): TGTGCCAGCAGACCCGGACAGGGGGTTCCCTACAATGAGCAGTTCTTC. Translated, it gives CASRPGQGVPYNEQFF. The entire variable domain, with the rest obtained from reference TRBV28 and TRBJ2-1, is as follows: DVKVTQSSRYLVKRTGEKVFLECVQDMDHENMFWYRQDPGLGLRLIYFSYDVKMKEKGDIPEGYSVSREKKERFSLILESASTNQTSMYLCASRPGQGVPYNEQFFGPGTRLTVL.

This rearrangement joins TRBV14 to TRBJ1-1; D might be TRBD1 (5 bases). Trimming pared 3 bases from V and 6 bases from J, leaving 20 bases between. The CDR3 contains 16 residues. Germline V gene data show CDR1 as SGHDN and CDR2 as FVKESK. The chain's CDR3 is CASSHSPRVAEPEAFF. CDR3 in DNA: TGTGCCAGCAGCCACAGCCCCAGGGTGGCAGAACCTGAAGCTTTCTTT.

This rearrangement joins TRBV7-8 to TRBJ2-1; D unresolved. This CDR3 comprises 16 residues. V was shortened by 3 bases and J by 9 bases, with 21 bases between the two germline ends. Germline V gives CDR1 SGHVS, CDR2 FQNEAQ. The CDR3 nucleotides read TGTGCCAGCAGCTTCTCCCGGGTCCAACTCGATGGTGAGCAGTTCTTC. This gives the protein CASSFSRVQLDGEQFF.

This clonotype has more than one count but fewer than ten. This chain joins TRBV6-1 and TRBJ2-2; 8 nucleotides match TRBD2. The ends lost 2 bases at V and 0 bases at J; junction bases unmatched: 8. Germline lookup yields CDR1 MNHNS and CDR2 SASEGT. The CDR3 runs 18 residues. This chain's CDR3 is CASSELRGAFANTGELFF. DNA for the CDR3: TGTGCCAGCAGTGAATTGCGGGGGGCGTTCGCGAACACCGGGGAGCTGTTTTTT.